This T cell receptor beta chain was captured by sequencing in a study of CD8 T cells in ankylosing spondylitis. Study findings and constraints: Some of the motif variants had earlier been found in reactive arthritis patients' fluid and blood. What appeared characteristic of ankylosing spondylitis blood was a TCR beta motif of fewer than ten highly homologous variants. Disease-linked clones had a CD8+ phenotype and relatively low frequency in peripheral blood.

Concerning this clonotype: Antigen unknown.

Each TCR beta library was made by quantitative 5'-RACE that incorporated molecular barcodes. TCRdb ran MiXCR on the 5' RACE reads and lists one entry per CDR3 protein. Among roughly 280,000 distinct CDR3 sequences listed, around 20% were seen once. Unmatched junction bases numbered 6, after V lost 5 bases and J lost 9 bases. The CDR3 extends over 13 amino acids. The germline CDR1 and CDR2 sequences are LGHNA and YNFKEQ. V is TRBV4-2 and J is TRBJ2-1, with 8 bases fitting TRBD2. Sequenced input: blood, either unsorted or a sorted T cell fraction (not recorded which). The sequence came from a male donor with ankylosing spondylitis or in good health (not recorded which). The CDR3 here is CASSGGTRIEQFF. Here the CDR3 DNA reads TGTGCCAGCAGCGGAGGGACTAGAATTGAGCAGTTCTTC.